What follows are 19 T cell receptor beta chains derived from one specimen sequenced in a study of neurological immune-mediated disorders. TCRdb reanalysed the 5' RACE reads using MiXCR and keeps one entry per CDR3 protein. The sample lists about 48,000 distinct CDR3 sequences, under 13% seen once, with around 21% in the top ten. Sequenced sample: PBMCs. The receptors derive from a woman in her thirties or forties with HTLV-1-associated myelopathy (HAM/TSP).

Ten or more counts support this clonotype. The CDR3 here is CASSLTSYEQYF. The CDR3 DNA is TGCGCCAGCAGCTTAACCTCCTACGAGCAGTACTTC. The chain joins TRBV5-1 to TRBJ2-7; D is unresolved. The CDR3 covers 12 residues. V was clipped by 2 bases and J by 0 bases, with 3 bases between them. Per the germline V gene, CDR1 is SGHRS and CDR2 is YFSETQ.

Many counts were recorded for this clonotype. V usage is TRBV10-3 and J usage is TRBJ2-6, with 7 bases aligning to TRBD1. Losses at the gene ends were 11 bases for V and 2 bases for J; bases not matched to a gene: 3. The CDR3 loop spans 13 amino acids. Germline V gene data show CDR1 as ENHRY and CDR2 as SYGVKD. The CDR3 DNA reads TGTGCCGTAACAGGGGCTGGGGCCAACGTCCTGACTTTC. This gives the protein CAVTGAGANVLTF.

This clonotype has a count of ten or more. The gene calls are TRBV5-1 and TRBJ2-1, with D perhaps being TRBD1 or TRBD2 (6 bases each). CDR1 SGHRS and CDR2 YFSETQ come from the germline V gene. Trimming stripped 2 bases from V and 8 bases from J, with 17 bases between. This CDR3 has 15 residues. The CDR3 loop reads CASSLVGGPSDEQFF. In DNA, the CDR3 is TGCGCCAGCAGCTTAGTAGGGGGGCCTTCCGATGAGCAGTTCTTC.

This clonotype has at least ten counts. The chain has TRBV6-2 or TRBV6-3 and TRBJ2-3, with 12 bases that match TRBD2. The CDR3 consists of 15 residues. J gave up 4 bases and V 4 bases, and 3 bases lay outside the gene matches. CDR1 is MNHEY, CDR2 SVGEGT, per germline. CDR3 nucleotide sequence: TGTGCCAGCAGTTTGACTAGCGGGGGATCAGATACGCAGTATTTT. Its translation is CASSLTSGGSDTQYF.

Worth noting for this clonotype: This may be a read error: a much more frequent sequence differs by one nucleotide. The chain uses TRBV10-3 and TRBJ2-7; either TRBD1 or TRBD2 may supply D (5 bases each). Trimming left V 0 bases short and J 6 bases short, with 12 bases between. There are 14 residues in the CDR3. Per germline, CDR1 ENHRY and CDR2 SYGVKD. CDR3 region: CAISESLGTAEQYF. CDR3 DNA: TGTGCCATCAGTGAGTCTCTGGGGACCGCCGAGCAGTACTTC.

Many counts were recorded for this clonotype. This chain links TRBV7-2 with TRBJ1-5; 9 bases agree with TRBD1. The CDR3 sequence is 14 residues long. J lost 6 bases, V lost 3 bases, and 3 bases had no gene match. CDR1 and CDR2 from the germline V gene are SGHTA and FQGNSA. The CDR3 reads CASSFGTGSQPQHF. DNA of the CDR3: TGTGCCAGCAGCTTCGGGACAGGGAGTCAGCCCCAGCATTTT. Full variable domain (rest looked up from reference TRBV7-2 and TRBJ1-5): GAGVSQSPSNKVTEKGKDVELRCDPISGHTALYWYRQSLGQGLEFLIYFQGNSAPDKSGLPSDRFSAERTGGSVSTLTIQRTQQEDSAVYLCASSFGTGSQPQHFGDGTRLSIL.

There are many counts of this clonotype. V and J are TRBV7-9 and TRBJ2-7; D is undetermined. The CDR3 extends over 12 amino acids. Trimming left V 5 bases short and J 3 bases short, with 8 bases between. Germline-derived CDR1 and CDR2 are SEHNR and FQNEAQ (reference sequence). CDR3 nucleotides: TGTGCCAGCAGCGCGACCAGCTACGAGCAGTACTTC. It translates to CASSATSYEQYF.

This clonotype was seen ten or more times. The chain couples TRBV12-3 or TRBV12-4 to TRBJ2-2; no firm D call. The CDR3 covers 13 residues. V gave up 3 bases and J gave up 3 bases, with 5 bases separating them. The CDR3, as DNA: TGTGCCAGCAGTTTTTTGCACACCGGGGAGCTGTTTTTT. Translating gives CASSFLHTGELFF.

This clonotype was detected many times. The chain joins TRBV7-2 to TRBJ1-2; D not certain. The germline V gene has CDR1 SGHTA and CDR2 FQGNSA. The CDR3 length is 12 residues. V lost 1 base to trimming and J lost 8 bases, with 8 bases between them. This CDR3 is CASSLGALGYTF. The CDR3 DNA reads as TGTGCCAGCAGCTTAGGGGCATTGGGCTACACCTTC.

This clonotype has at least ten counts. The chain joins TRBV9 to TRBJ2-1; 11 bases match TRBD1. The CDR3 spans 17 residues. Germline V lookup: CDR1 SGDLS, CDR2 YYNGEE. Trimming took 4 bases from V and 9 from J; bases not matched to a gene: 15. The CDR3: CASSITGTGGGIAEQFF. The DNA of the CDR3 is TGTGCCAGCAGCATCACCGGGACAGGGGGAGGAATAGCTGAGCAGTTCTTC.

This clonotype showed up many times. The chain links TRBV6-5 to TRBJ1-2; 8 nucleotides agree with TRBD1. The CDR3 extends over 14 amino acids. The V gene's germline CDR1 is MNHEY and CDR2 SVGAGI. With V trimmed by 5 bases and J by 6 bases, 8 bases remained unmatched. CDR3 sequence: CASSQGQDDHGYTF. The CDR3 DNA follows: TGTGCCAGCAGTCAGGGACAGGACGACCATGGCTACACCTTC.

This clonotype has a count of ten or more. The V call is TRBV25-1, the J call TRBJ1-1; D remains unclear. The V gene lost 1 base and the J gene lost 10 bases, with 16 bases spanning the gap. The CDR3 runs to 14 residues. Germline V gene lookup returns CDR1 MGHDK and CDR2 SYGVNS. The CDR3 loop is CASSESSVVGGAFF. DNA of the CDR3: TGTGCCAGCAGTGAATCATCCGTGGTGGGTGGAGCTTTCTTT.

The chain is built from TRBV6-2 or TRBV6-3 and TRBJ1-5; D is unclear. Germline-derived CDR1 and CDR2 are MNHEY and SVGEGT. This CDR3 has 19 residues. The V gene lost 0 bases and the J gene lost 0 bases, with 18 bases spanning the gap. CDR3 DNA: TGTGCCAGCAGTTACTCGCCGGGAAAGGCGTTTTTTAGCAATCAGCCCCAGCATTTT. Residues: CASSYSPGKAFFSNQPQHF.

This rearrangement joins TRBV5-5 to TRBJ2-5; 9 bases are a match to TRBD2. V was pared by 5 bases and J by 1 base, with 6 bases of the junction left unmatched. The CDR3 totals 15 residues. Germline lookup yields CDR1 SGHKS and CDR2 YYEKEE (reference sequence). CDR3 protein: CASSSSAGGQETQYF. The CDR3, as DNA: TGTGCCAGCAGTTCATCAGCGGGGGGCCAAGAGACCCAGTACTTC. Together with reference TRBV5-5 and TRBJ2-5, the CDR3 gives the full variable domain: DAGVTQSPTHLIKTRGQQVTLRCSPISGHKSVSWYQQVLGQGPQFIFQYYEKEERGRGNFPDRFSARQFPNYSSELNVNALLLGDSALYLCASSSSAGGQETQYFGPGTRLLVL.

Turning to this clonotype: A much more abundant neighbour one base away suggests this may be a read error. V is TRBV12-3 or TRBV12-4 and J is TRBJ2-7, with unresolved D. This CDR3 is built from 15 residues. V dropped 6 bases and J dropped 5 bases, with 20 bases sitting between them. CDR3 sequence: CASSLQTWVRNEQYF. The CDR3 coding sequence is TGTGCCAGCAGCCTCCAGACATGGGTAAGAAACGAGCAGTACTTC.

This clonotype was picked up many times. The rearrangement joins TRBV30 to TRBJ2-1, with TRBD2 matching over 7 bases. The germline gives CDR1 GTSNPN, CDR2 SVGIG (reference sequence). CDR3 size: 14 residues. The junction had 7 bases not matched to a gene; V was cut back by 1 base and J by 7 bases. CDR3 protein: CAWSGSGSANEQFF. DNA of the CDR3: TGTGCCTGGAGTGGTAGCGGGTCCGCGAATGAGCAGTTCTTC.

At least ten counts were recorded for this clonotype. This chain uses TRBV2 with TRBJ1-1, with 8 bases lining up with TRBD1. Unmatched junction bases numbered 3, after V lost 5 bases and J lost 1 base. The V gene's germline CDR1 is SNHLY and CDR2 FYNNEI. This CDR3 is 14 amino acids long. CDR3: CASSRQGRNTEAFF. CDR3 nucleotides: TGTGCCAGCAGTCGACAGGGGAGGAACACTGAAGCTTTCTTT.

This clonotype showed up just a few times. V gene TRBV5-4 combines with J gene TRBJ2-7; D tentatively fits TRBD1 or TRBD2 (5 bases each). Trimming cost V 3 bases and J 2 bases, with 12 bases left between them. CDR3 length: 14 amino acids. The germline V gene has CDR1 SGHNT and CDR2 YYREEE (reference sequence). Here the CDR3 DNA reads TGTGCCAGCAGCTCCCGGGACGGCACCTACGAGCAGTACTTC. Translating it yields CASSSRDGTYEQYF.

This clonotype appeared many times. The chain uses TRBV4-1 and TRBJ2-7, with 11 positions matching TRBD2. Looked up from germline, CDR1 is MGHRA and CDR2 is YSYEKL. The CDR3 spans 20 residues. J lost 1 base, V lost 0 bases, and 14 bases had no gene match. CDR3 in DNA: TGCGCCAGCAGCCAAGAAGAGGTACGGGAACTAGCGGGGGAGTCCTACGAGCAGTACTTC. Its translation: CASSQEEVRELAGESYEQYF.